This T cell receptor beta chain stems from a study of T-cell memory formation after mild COVID-19. Study context: The study found TCR clusters largely donor specific. Study observations and caveats: Some clones that responded turned up in pre-infection memory, which suggests that cross-reactive memory joined in.

Trimming shortened V by 6 bases and J by 5 bases, and 13 bases separated the two germline ends. The germline V gene has CDR1 DFQATT and CDR2 SNEGSKA (reference sequence). There are 12 residues in the CDR3. 5'RACE primed at constant segments yielded TCR alpha and TCR beta cDNA libraries bearing sample barcodes and UMIs. TCRdb ran MiXCR on the 5' RACE reads and lists one entry per CDR3 protein. The sample gives 350,000 or so distinct CDR3 sequences, under 25% of which show up once; around 13% is in the top ten. As concerns this clonotype: Its antigen is currently unknown.

Sequenced input: PBMCs or a T cell subset sorted from them (not recorded which). This receptor was identified in an adult woman who had mild COVID-19 (a few samples of this study predate the infection). Cell type and time point are not known. The chain couples TRBV20-1 to TRBJ1-2; weak D call: TRBD1 (5 bases). The CDR3: CSATGTAYGYTF. The CDR3 coding sequence is TGCAGTGCAACTGGGACGGCGTATGGCTACACCTTC.